This TCR beta chain was documented in a study of response to subunit inactivated influenza vaccine. Regarding the study as a whole: That few new T cells are recruited by each seasonal influenza vaccination was the authors' suggestion.

Trimming took 1 base from V and 6 from J, leaving 4 bases between them. Germline CDR1 LNHDA, CDR2 SQIVND (reference sequence). This CDR3 comprises 12 residues. The table lists this clonotype with a few counts. Its antigen is as yet unknown. TCRdb called the RT-PCR reads again in MiXCR, with one record for every CDR3 protein. The sample records around 570,000 distinct CDR3 sequences, roughly 12% being singletons. The sample was also reused in another study, on T cells expressing NK-cell markers. That paper states: Libraries used 5'RACE template switching adding universal primer site and UMIs. Sequencing covered eight donors, seven HCMV-seropositive and one seronegative. Also leading the CD3+CD56-NKG2C+ fraction in a handful of donors were these clonotypes.

The sequence derives from a man aged 50-59 years who received an inactivated influenza vaccine. Here the sequenced sample was PBMCs from blood, taken on the day of vaccination. The chain joins TRBV19 to TRBJ2-1; D not certain. CDR3 loop: CASSIVPNEQFF. The CDR3 DNA sequence: TGTGCCAGTAGTATAGTTCCCAATGAGCAGTTCTTC.